Following are 32 T cell receptor beta chains from one sample sequenced in a study of technical replicates of blood from several donors. Sequencing used immunoSEQ multiplex PCR; TCRdb keeps in-frame clones, though not all of them. Of roughly 80,000 clones in the sample, around nine tenths are singletons; the top ten hold 0.35% to 0.45%. The sequencing input was T cells isolated from PBMCs. Every receptor here comes from a human donor in good health.

The chain joins TRBV19 to TRBJ2-3; 9 bases line up with TRBD2. CDR3 length equals 15 residues. Germline CDR1 is LNHDA and CDR2 is SQIVND (reference sequence). With 7 bases clipped from V and 4 bases from J, the junction kept 9 bases outside the gene matches. CDR3 nucleotide sequence: TGTGCCAGTATGCCGCTAGCGGGAATTCCAGATACGCAGTATTTT. Its protein product is CASMPLAGIPDTQYF. The whole variable domain, remainder taken from reference TRBV19 and TRBJ2-3, is DGGITQSPKYLFRKEGQNVTLSCEQNLNHDAMYWYRQDPGQGLRLIYYSQIVNDFQKGDIAEGYSVSREKKESFPLTVTSAQKNPTAFYLCASMPLAGIPDTQYFGPGTRLTVL.

The V and J genes are TRBV7-9 and TRBJ1-4, with TRBD1 identical over 11 bases. This CDR3 has 14 residues. The V gene end was trimmed by 4 bases and the J gene end by 5 bases; junction bases not matched to a gene: 0. Per the germline V gene, CDR1 is SEHNR and CDR2 is FQNEAQ (reference sequence). The CDR3 sequence is CASSWDRGNEKLFF. The CDR3 DNA sequence: TGTGCCAGCAGCTGGGACAGGGGGAATGAAAAACTGTTTTTT.

This rearrangement joins TRBV4-1 to TRBJ2-7, with D possibly being TRBD1 (5 bases). This CDR3 spans 13 amino acids. In germline, CDR1 is MGHRA, CDR2 YSYEKL. Trimming removed 1 base from V and 6 bases from J, with 10 bases in between. CDR3 bases: TGCGCCAGCAGCCAAGTGGGGCAGACCGAGCAGTACTTC. This codes for CASSQVGQTEQYF.

V is TRBV28 and J is TRBJ1-2; D unclear. This CDR3 is built from 13 residues. V lost 3 bases to trimming and J lost 3 bases, with 8 bases between them. CDR1 is MDHEN, CDR2 SYDVKM, per germline. The CDR3 DNA follows: TGTGCCAGCAGTTTCGGGGTAGACTATGGCTACACCTTC. Amino acids: CASSFGVDYGYTF.

The chain uses TRBV25-1 and TRBJ1-1; D is unclear. Germline loops: CDR1 MGHDK, CDR2 SYGVNS. The CDR3 loop spans 14 amino acids. V lost 10 bases and J lost 1, with 16 bases in between. DNA for the CDR3: TGTGCCACGATCCCATGGGGAGAGAACACTGAAGCTTTCTTT. This encodes CATIPWGENTEAFF.

The chain has TRBV28 and TRBJ2-3; TRBD2 is a possible D gene (6 bases). The germline V gene encodes CDR1 MDHEN and CDR2 SYDVKM. V was clipped by 4 bases and J by 3 bases, with 8 bases between them. CDR3 length: 13 residues. The CDR3 nucleotides read TGTGCCAGCAGTTCCAGCGGGACAGATACGCAGTATTTT. Translation gives CASSSSGTDTQYF.

V and J are TRBV19 and TRBJ2-7, with 7 bases matching TRBD1. V dropped 4 bases and J dropped 3; count of bases not matched to a gene: 3. The CDR3 has 13 residues. Germline assignment: CDR1 LNHDA and CDR2 SQIVND (reference sequence). In DNA, the CDR3 is TGTGCCAGTAGTAGGGGACAGCTCTACGAGCAGTACTTC. This codes for CASSRGQLYEQYF.

The chain has TRBV5-1 and TRBJ2-7; maybe TRBD2 (5 bases). The CDR3 totals 12 residues. CDR1 SGHRS and CDR2 YFSETQ come from the germline V gene. The germline V and J ends were trimmed by 4 bases and 2 bases, with 7 bases remaining between them. CDR3 sequence (DNA): TGCGCCAGCAGCGTGGGAGCCTACGAGCAGTACTTC. It encodes CASSVGAYEQYF.

The CDR3 DNA sequence: TGTGCCAGCAATCCCTGGGGGACATACACAGATACGCAGTATTTT. Translating it yields CASNPWGTYTDTQYF. The J gene is TRBJ2-3, the V gene TRBV6-5; tentatively, D is TRBD1 (6 bases). Germline-derived CDR1 and CDR2 are MNHEY and SVGAGI. V gave up 7 bases and J gave up 2 bases, with 16 bases separating them. The CDR3 has 15 residues.

This clone was recorded only once. The chain is built from TRBV11-2 and TRBJ2-7; 8 bases match TRBD1. The germline gives CDR1 SGHAT, CDR2 FQNNGV. CDR3 size: 15 residues. The J segment lost 2 bases and the V segment lost 5 bases, leaving 8 bases of the junction unmatched. The CDR3 is CASSLSTGGPYEQYF. The CDR3 DNA reads as TGTGCCAGCAGCCTTAGTACAGGGGGTCCCTACGAGCAGTACTTC.

This clone has a single count. The rearrangement links TRBV12-5 to TRBJ2-7; TRBD1 matches 8 bases. Germline V gene sequence: CDR1 LGHNT, CDR2 FRNRAP. The CDR3 length is 16 residues. Trimming removed 0 bases from V and 5 bases from J; junction bases left unmatched: 9. The chain's CDR3 is CASGLVVFGTGNEQYF. Here the CDR3 DNA reads TGTGCTAGTGGTTTGGTCGTATTCGGGACAGGTAACGAGCAGTACTTC.

This clone came up once. The J gene is TRBJ2-7, the V gene TRBV29-1; 7 positions match TRBD1. Germline-derived CDR1 and CDR2 are SQVTM and ANQGSEA. Trimming removed 5 bases from V and 4 bases from J; junction bases left unmatched: 8. This CDR3 comprises 13 residues. The CDR3 is CSVQTGSDYEQYF. CDR3 sequence (DNA): TGCAGCGTTCAGACAGGGTCCGATTACGAGCAGTACTTC.

The rearrangement links TRBV12-5 to TRBJ2-1; weak D call: TRBD1 (5 bases). The CDR3 extends over 16 amino acids. Germline CDR1 and CDR2: LGHNT and FRNRAP. V dropped 1 base and J dropped 3 bases, with 13 bases sitting between them. The CDR3 sequence: CASGLDLGVSYNEQFF. In nucleotides, the CDR3 is TGTGCTAGTGGTTTGGACTTAGGGGTAAGCTACAATGAGCAGTTCTTC.

The V and J genes are TRBV30 and TRBJ1-6; no reliable D call. The germline CDR1 and CDR2 sequences are GTSNPN and SVGIG (reference sequence). The CDR3 is 14 amino acids. V dropped 3 bases and J dropped 7 bases, with 13 bases sitting between them. The CDR3 DNA sequence: TGTGCCTGGAGGGGAGGCCTTTGGAATTCACCCCTCCACTTT. Its translation is CAWRGGLWNSPLHF.

The chain couples TRBV7-9 to TRBJ1-5, with TRBD1 as a possible D gene (5 bases). Germline-derived CDR1 and CDR2 are SEHNR and FQNEAQ (reference sequence). This CDR3 is built from 14 residues. V gave up 0 bases and J gave up 6 bases, with 9 bases separating them. Written as DNA, the CDR3 is TGTGCCAGCAGCTTAGCGTCGGGGGGTCAGCCCCAGCATTTT. Protein: CASSLASGGQPQHF.

The gene calls are TRBV14 and TRBJ2-7, with D possibly being TRBD1 (5 bases). The CDR3 spans 14 residues. The V end was cut by 4 bases, the J end by 7 bases, with 17 bases between. The V gene's germline CDR1 is SGHDN and CDR2 FVKESK. In DNA, the CDR3 is TGTGCCAGCAGCCGAAGCATAGGGGCCGGGGAGCAGTACTTC. It translates to CASSRSIGAGEQYF. The variable domain in full, completed from reference TRBV14 and TRBJ2-7, reads EAGVTQFPSHSVIEKGQTVTLRCDPISGHDNLYWYRRVMGKEIKFLLHFVKESKQDESGMPNNRFLAERTGGTYSTLKVQPAELEDSGVYFCASSRSIGAGEQYFGPGTRLTVT.

The chain employs TRBV6-1 and TRBJ2-1; TRBD2 matches at 9 bases. The length of the CDR3 is 17 residues. The V gene's germline CDR1 is MNHNS and CDR2 SASEGT. With V trimmed by 1 base and J by 6 bases, 10 bases remained unmatched. This chain's CDR3 is CASSEEVLTSGINEQFF. The CDR3 DNA reads TGTGCCAGCAGTGAAGAAGTATTGACTAGCGGTATCAATGAGCAGTTCTTC.

The chain combines TRBV7-9 with TRBJ1-1; a possible D gene is TRBD1 (6 bases). The length of the CDR3 is 12 residues. Germline V gene data show CDR1 as SEHNR and CDR2 as FQNEAQ (reference sequence). The ends were cut back, 5 bases at V and 4 bases at J, with 8 bases in the middle. This chain's CDR3 is CASSPQGTEAFF. The CDR3 bases are TGTGCCAGCAGCCCACAGGGCACTGAAGCTTTCTTT.

The chain couples TRBV28 to TRBJ1-1; perhaps TRBD1 as D (6 bases). Germline lookup yields CDR1 MDHEN and CDR2 SYDVKM. This CDR3 has 15 residues. V gave up 5 bases and J gave up 4 bases, with 17 bases separating them. The chain's CDR3 is CASSPRDTGFTEAFF. CDR3 DNA sequence: TGTGCCAGCAGTCCCCGGGACACAGGGTTCACTGAAGCTTTCTTT.

The genes are TRBV27 and TRBJ2-1, with a possible D match to TRBD1 (7 bases). V was trimmed by 2 bases and J by 9 bases, leaving 14 bases between them. Germline V gene lookup returns CDR1 MNHEY and CDR2 SMNVEV (reference sequence). The CDR3 runs 14 residues. DNA for the CDR3: TGTGCCAGCAGTTTAACGTCAGGGGGGAGTGAGCAGTTCTTC. It yields the protein CASSLTSGGSEQFF.

This sequence joins TRBV4-3 and TRBJ2-5; D is perhaps TRBD2 (5 bases). Germline V lookup: CDR1 LGHNA, CDR2 YSLEER. CDR3 length: 13 amino acids. V lost 5 bases, J lost 7 bases, and 14 bases lay in between. The CDR3 region has the DNA TGCGCCAGCAGCGCCGGGCTAGCCGGGACCCAGTACTTC. It codes for CASSAGLAGTQYF.

This clone has a handful of counts. The chain couples TRBV11-3 to TRBJ2-6, with no clear D. With 2 bases removed from V and 0 bases from J, the gap between germline ends came to 2 bases. CDR1 and CDR2 (germline): SGHNT, YENEEA. This CDR3 contains 14 residues. DNA of the CDR3: TGTGCCAGCAGCTTACACTCTGGGGCCAACGTCCTGACTTTC. It is translated as CASSLHSGANVLTF.

This rearrangement joins TRBV10-3 to TRBJ1-5; TRBD1 might be the D (5 bases). Germline V gene data show CDR1 as ENHRY and CDR2 as SYGVKD. Trimming removed 0 bases from V and 1 base from J, with 13 bases in between. The CDR3 is 17 amino acids. CDR3 coding DNA: TGTGCCATCAGTGAGTCGCCCCAGGGTAGGAGCAATCAGCCCCAGCATTTT. It is translated as CAISESPQGRSNQPQHF.

The CDR3: CASSTGGFGYTF. The CDR3 DNA reads TGTGCCAGTAGTACAGGGGGCTTTGGCTACACCTTC. The chain combines TRBV19 with TRBJ1-2, with 8 bases that match TRBD1. This CDR3 region has 12 residues. CDR1 LNHDA and CDR2 SQIVND come from the germline V gene (reference sequence). The V gene end was trimmed by 4 bases and the J gene end by 7 bases; junction bases not matched to a gene: 2.

The chain links TRBV9 to TRBJ2-1; 8 bases agree with TRBD1. The CDR3 has 14 amino acids. With V trimmed by 3 bases and J by 7 bases, 6 bases remained unmatched. The germline CDR1 and CDR2 sequences are SGDLS and YYNGEE. CDR3 DNA: TGTGCCAGCAGCGAATGGACAGGGAGTAATGAGCAGTTCTTC. Amino acid sequence: CASSEWTGSNEQFF. The whole variable domain, filled in from reference TRBV9 and TRBJ2-1, reads DSGVTQTPKHLITATGQRVTLRCSPRSGDLSVYWYQQSLDQGLQFLIQYYNGEERAKGNILERFSAQQFPDLHSELNLSSLELGDSALYFCASSEWTGSNEQFFGPGTRLTVL.

The J gene is TRBJ2-1, the V gene TRBV10-3; 7 bases line up with TRBD2. Looked up from germline, CDR1 is ENHRY and CDR2 is SYGVKD. This CDR3 comprises 20 residues. The V segment lost 0 bases and the J segment 0 bases; nucleotides outside the gene matches: 14. CDR3 DNA sequence: TGTGCCATCAGTGAGTCTAACCGGGACTACTCCTTCGGCTCCTACAATGAGCAGTTCTTC. Protein sequence: CAISESNRDYSFGSYNEQFF.

V usage is TRBV14 and J usage is TRBJ2-6; possible D gene TRBD1, 6 bases. The V gene lost 6 bases and the J gene lost 2 bases, with 8 bases spanning the gap. The V gene's germline CDR1 is SGHDN and CDR2 FVKESK. The CDR3 has 14 residues. The CDR3 sequence: CASRGQTGANVLTF. The CDR3, as DNA: TGTGCCAGCAGAGGACAGACTGGGGCCAACGTCCTGACTTTC.

The genes are TRBV30 and TRBJ2-3; the D gene is possibly TRBD2 (6 bases). Between the trimmed V and J ends, which lost 3 bases and 6 bases, there was a span of 13 bases. Per germline, CDR1 GTSNPN and CDR2 SVGIG (reference sequence). This CDR3 comprises 13 residues. CDR3 in DNA: TGTGCCTGGAGCTCGGCGGGATGGGATACGCAGTATTTT. Protein sequence: CAWSSAGWDTQYF.

J is TRBJ2-1 and V is TRBV19, with 8 bases lining up with TRBD2. The CDR3 sequence is 16 residues long. Losses at the gene ends were 1 base for V and 7 bases for J; bases not matched to a gene: 9. Germline V CDR1 and CDR2: LNHDA, SQIVND (reference sequence). CDR3: CASSIVREAKGNEQFF. The DNA for the CDR3 is TGTGCCAGTAGTATAGTGCGGGAGGCGAAGGGAAATGAGCAGTTCTTC.

The chain couples TRBV28 to TRBJ1-2, with 9 bases matching TRBD1. Per the germline V gene, CDR1 is MDHEN and CDR2 is SYDVKM. V was pared by 8 bases and J by 0 bases, with 19 bases of the junction left unmatched. This CDR3 spans 19 amino acids. CDR3 nucleotides: TGTGCCAGCTTTGGGGGACTCGAGACAGGGGGACGTGCTAACTATGGCTACACCTTC. Translating gives CASFGGLETGGRANYGYTF.

This chain connects TRBV5-1 to TRBJ2-3, with D perhaps matching TRBD2 (7 bases). Trimming removed 4 bases at V and 4 bases at J, with 22 bases between. The CDR3 spans 17 residues. The germline V gene has CDR1 SGHRS and CDR2 YFSETQ. Here the CDR3 reads CASSPSSFGGRADTQYF. CDR3 nucleotides: TGCGCCAGCAGCCCTAGCAGTTTCGGGGGGCGGGCAGATACGCAGTATTTT.

This clone has just one count. The CDR3 loop reads CASSQAGWSGEKLFF. DNA of the CDR3: TGTGCCAGCAGCCAAGCGGGGTGGTCTGGTGAAAAACTGTTTTTT. This chain links TRBV14 with TRBJ1-4; the D is unclear. Germline-derived CDR1 and CDR2 are SGHDN and FVKESK. V gave up 1 base and J gave up 7 bases, with 13 bases separating them. The CDR3 extends over 15 amino acids.